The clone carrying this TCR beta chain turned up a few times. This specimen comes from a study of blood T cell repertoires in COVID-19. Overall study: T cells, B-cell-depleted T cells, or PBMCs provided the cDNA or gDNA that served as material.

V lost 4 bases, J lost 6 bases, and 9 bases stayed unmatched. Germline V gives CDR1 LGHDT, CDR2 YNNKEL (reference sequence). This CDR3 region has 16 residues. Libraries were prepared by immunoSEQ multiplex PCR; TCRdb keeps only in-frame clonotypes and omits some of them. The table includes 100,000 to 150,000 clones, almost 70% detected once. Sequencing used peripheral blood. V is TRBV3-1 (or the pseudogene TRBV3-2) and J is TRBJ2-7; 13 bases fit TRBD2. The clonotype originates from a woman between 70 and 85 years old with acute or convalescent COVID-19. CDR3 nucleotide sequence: TGTGCCAGCAGCCCCGGACTAGCGGGGGTTCTACTCGAGCAGTACTTC. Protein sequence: CASSPGLAGVLLEQYF.